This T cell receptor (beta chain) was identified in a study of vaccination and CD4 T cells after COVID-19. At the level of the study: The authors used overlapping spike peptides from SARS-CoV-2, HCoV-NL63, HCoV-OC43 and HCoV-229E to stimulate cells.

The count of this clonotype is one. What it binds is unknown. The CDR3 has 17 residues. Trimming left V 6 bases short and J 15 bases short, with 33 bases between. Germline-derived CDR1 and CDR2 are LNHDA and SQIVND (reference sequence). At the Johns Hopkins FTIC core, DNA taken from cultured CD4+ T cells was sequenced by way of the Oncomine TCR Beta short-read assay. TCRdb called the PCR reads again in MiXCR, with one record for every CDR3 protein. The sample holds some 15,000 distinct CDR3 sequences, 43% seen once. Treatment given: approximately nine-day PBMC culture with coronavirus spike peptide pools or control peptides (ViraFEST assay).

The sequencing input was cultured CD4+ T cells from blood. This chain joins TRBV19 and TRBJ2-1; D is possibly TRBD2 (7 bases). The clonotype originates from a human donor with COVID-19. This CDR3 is CASSRLGEVTLGGALFF. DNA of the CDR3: TGTGCCAGTAGCAGGCTCGGAGAGGTCACCCTAGGGGGGGCTCTGTTCTTC. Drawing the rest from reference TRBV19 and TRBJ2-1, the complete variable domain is DGGITQSPKYLFRKEGQNVTLSCEQNLNHDAMYWYRQDPGQGLRLIYYSQIVNDFQKGDIAEGYSVSREKKESFPLTVTSAQKNPTAFYLCASSRLGEVTLGGALFFGPGTRLTVL.